The 18 T cell receptor beta chains in this list originate from one sample, sequenced in a study of shared T cell receptors in the human thymus. Repertoires were generated with immunoSEQ multiplex PCR, while TCRdb's copy carries only in-frame clones and drops some. The repertoire includes 700,000 to 750,000 clones, approximately 85% of them detected once, and around 0.01% sits in the top ten. These data were also reused for a study on human thymus T cells.

The sequenced material came from thymocytes. These receptors all come from a girl under three years old with a congenital heart defect.

This clone was seen once. This chain uses TRBV7-2 with TRBJ1-2; TRBD1 is a possible D gene (6 bases). The CDR3 is 17 amino acids. V was clipped by 0 bases and J by 6 bases, with 20 bases between them. Germline V gene data show CDR1 as SGHTA and CDR2 as FQGNSA. CDR3 in DNA: TGTGCCAGCAGCTTAGCCTTTTTGGGGGGGGCCTACGATGGCTACACCTTC. This encodes CASSLAFLGGAYDGYTF. Using reference TRBV7-2 and TRBJ1-2 for the parts outside the CDR3, the full variable domain is GAGVSQSPSNKVTEKGKDVELRCDPISGHTALYWYRQSLGQGLEFLIYFQGNSAPDKSGLPSDRFSAERTGGSVSTLTIQRTQQEDSAVYLCASSLAFLGGAYDGYTFGSGTRLTVV.

As concerns this clone: An end of the junction does not agree with germline; a read error may underlie this. This chain links TRBV5-1 with TRBJ1-2; 10 positions match TRBD1. The length of the CDR3 is 15 residues. Germline CDR1 is SGHRS and CDR2 is YFSETQ. DNA for the CDR3: TGCGCCAGCAGCACGACAGGGGGCGCGAGGTATGGCTACATCTTC. This translates into CASSTTGGARYGYIF.

This chain uses TRBV5-4 with TRBJ2-7; D gene unclear. The CDR3 spans 12 residues. The ends were cut back, 3 bases at V and 7 bases at J, with 11 bases in the middle. Germline V gene lookup returns CDR1 SGHNT and CDR2 YYREEE (reference sequence). The CDR3 reads CASSSPPREQYF. CDR3 DNA: TGTGCCAGCAGCTCCCCCCCCAGGGAGCAGTACTTC.

This sequence joins TRBV10-3 and TRBJ1-3; D gene uncertain. V lost 1 base and J 8 bases, leaving 12 bases between the germline ends. The CDR3 consists of 14 residues. Germline V gives CDR1 ENHRY, CDR2 SYGVKD. The CDR3 DNA is TGTGCCATCAGTGAGTTGGAGGGCGGGGACACCATATATTTT. Translated, it gives CAISELEGGDTIYF.

This chain joins TRBV27 and TRBJ2-1, with 8 bases that match TRBD1. V dropped 5 bases and J dropped 2; count of bases not matched to a gene: 2. There are 14 residues in the CDR3. In germline, CDR1 is MNHEY, CDR2 SMNVEV (reference sequence). The CDR3 loop reads CASSQDRAYNEQFF. DNA of the CDR3: TGTGCCAGCAGTCAGGACAGGGCCTACAATGAGCAGTTCTTC.

This clone was seen once. The chain uses TRBV5-1 and TRBJ2-5, with TRBD1 matching over 10 bases. With 4 bases clipped from V and 2 bases from J, the junction kept 5 bases outside the gene matches. This CDR3 comprises 15 residues. From germline, CDR1 is SGHRS and CDR2 YFSETQ. The CDR3: CASSLEDRGQETQYF. The CDR3 DNA sequence: TGCGCCAGCAGCCTCGAGGACAGGGGGCAAGAGACCCAGTACTTC.

This clone was observed a single time. The chain carries TRBV10-3 and TRBJ1-2; D remains ambiguous. V gave up 6 bases and J gave up 5 bases, with 13 bases separating them. Germline values: CDR1 ENHRY, CDR2 SYGVKD. There are 13 residues in the CDR3. CDR3 region: CAISVWRGYGYTF. The DNA for the CDR3 is TGTGCCATCAGCGTCTGGCGAGGGTATGGCTACACCTTC.

This rearrangement joins TRBV5-1 to TRBJ2-2; D might be TRBD1 (5 bases). The CDR3 has 16 residues. V shed 10 bases and J shed 11 bases, with 30 bases lying between them. Germline values: CDR1 SGHRS, CDR2 YFSETQ. CDR3 protein: CACHLQGALPTPELFF. DNA for the CDR3: TGCGCCTGCCATTTGCAGGGCGCTTTGCCAACCCCCGAGCTGTTTTTT. The whole variable domain, remainder taken from reference TRBV5-1 and TRBJ2-2, is KAGVTQTPRYLIKTRGQQVTLSCSPISGHRSVSWYQQTPGQGLQFLFEYFSETQRNKGNFPGRFSGRQFSNSRSEMNVSTLELGDSALYLCACHLQGALPTPELFFGEGSRLTVL.

The chain uses TRBV15 and TRBJ2-3; no definite D call. Trimming shortened V by 6 bases and J by 2 bases, and 9 bases separated the two germline ends. Germline CDR1 LNHNV, CDR2 YYDKDF (reference sequence). This CDR3 has 13 residues. The CDR3 here is CATRIQATDTQYF. In nucleotides, the CDR3 is TGTGCCACCAGAATTCAAGCCACAGATACGCAGTATTTT.

The gene calls are TRBV19 and TRBJ2-7, with 10 bases identical to TRBD2. CDR1 is LNHDA, CDR2 SQIVND, per germline (reference sequence). CDR3 length equals 14 residues. The V and J ends lost 5 bases and 2 bases, in that order; junction bases with no gene match: 3. CDR3 protein: CASSLLAGAYEQYF. CDR3 DNA sequence: TGTGCCAGTAGTCTGCTAGCGGGGGCCTACGAGCAGTACTTC.

The V call is TRBV6-5, the J call TRBJ2-5, with 9 bases identical to TRBD1. The CDR3 extends over 15 amino acids. Germline V gene sequence: CDR1 MNHEY, CDR2 SVGAGI. After removal of 6 bases from V and 4 bases from J, the junction contained 9 bases not matched to a gene. The CDR3 spells CASSPTGGKGETQYF. The CDR3 DNA sequence: TGTGCCAGCAGCCCGACAGGGGGTAAAGGAGAGACCCAGTACTTC.

The chain couples TRBV5-6 to TRBJ1-2; D gene uncertain. CDR3 length: 18 residues. Germline lookup yields CDR1 SGHDT and CDR2 YYEEEE. Trimming stripped 0 bases from V and 1 base from J, with 19 bases between. The CDR3, as DNA: TGTGCCAGCAGCTTGGTACCATTTCGCCAGGTCGATAACTATGGCTACACCTTC. Its protein product is CASSLVPFRQVDNYGYTF.

This clone was counted once. The chain links TRBV19 to TRBJ2-3; 14 bases match TRBD2. Germline-derived CDR1 and CDR2 are LNHDA and SQIVND (reference sequence). The CDR3 covers 16 residues. The trim removed 6 bases at V and 4 bases at J, leaving 6 bases unmatched. CDR3 in amino acids: CASRTTSGGEADTQYF. The CDR3 bases are TGTGCCAGTAGAACGACTAGCGGGGGGGAAGCAGATACGCAGTATTTT.

This sequence joins TRBV5-6 and TRBJ1-2; D remains unclear. Trimming stripped 0 bases from V and 6 bases from J, with 9 bases between. The CDR3 contains 13 residues. Germline V gene lookup returns CDR1 SGHDT and CDR2 YYEEEE. CDR3 in amino acids: CASSLADGHGYTF. The CDR3 DNA is TGTGCCAGCAGCTTGGCCGATGGCCATGGCTACACCTTC.

The rearrangement uses TRBV7-2 and TRBJ1-5; possible D gene TRBD1, 6 bases. The V end was cut by 4 bases, the J end by 0 bases, with 10 bases between. Germline V CDR1 and CDR2: SGHTA, FQGNSA. The CDR3 spans 15 residues. In nucleotides, the CDR3 is TGTGCCAGCAGCTGGGGACACAATAGCAATCAGCCCCAGCATTTT. As protein: CASSWGHNSNQPQHF.

The chain employs TRBV5-1 and TRBJ1-2; TRBD1 aligns across 8 bases. The J segment lost 0 bases and the V segment lost 4 bases, leaving 11 bases of the junction unmatched. Germline V gives CDR1 SGHRS, CDR2 YFSETQ. This CDR3 has 17 amino acids. In DNA form, the CDR3 reads TGCGCCAGCAGCGGACAGGGACAGGTTTCACCTAACTATGGCTACACCTTC. This translates into CASSGQGQVSPNYGYTF.

The chain has TRBV5-5 and TRBJ2-1, with D maybe TRBD2 (5 bases). V lost 0 bases and J 8 bases, leaving 12 bases between the germline ends. There are 14 residues in the CDR3. Germline CDR1 reads SGHKS; CDR2 reads YYEKEE (reference sequence). As DNA, the CDR3 is TGTGCCAGCAGCTTGGCCGGAGGATCCTATGAGCAGTTCTTC. Translating gives CASSLAGGSYEQFF.

The genes are TRBV9 and TRBJ2-3; D is possibly TRBD2 (5 bases). Germline CDR1 SGDLS, CDR2 YYNGEE. V lost 0 bases to trimming and J lost 2 bases, with 16 bases between them. CDR3 size: 17 residues. The CDR3 region has the DNA TGTGCCAGCAGCGTAGCAGGCGGGTTTATTGTCACAGATACGCAGTATTTT. Translating it yields CASSVAGGFIVTDTQYF.